This T cell receptor (beta chain) was identified in a study of cytomegalovirus exposure and HLA in healthy donors. Study-level results: Common viral pathogens seemed to be connected with several of the most significant clusters, according to a later analysis. Accurate prediction of HLA-A and HLA-B alleles (for most subjects) was reportedly achieved from TCR beta sequences. Sequencing likely caused a cluster of highly shared sequence variants. There were reportedly fewer N-insertions in an Asian-associated ancestry cluster than the roughly 610-donor mean, in a later analysis.

PCR was performed using 60 Vbeta and 13 Jbeta primers. TCRdb keeps only in-frame clones here, not all; method: immunoSEQ multiplex PCR. The repertoire includes 110,000 to 150,000 clones, approximately 78% of them detected once, and around 2.9% sits in the top ten. V dropped 6 bases and J dropped 5 bases, with 13 bases sitting between them. There are 13 residues in the CDR3. Looked up from germline, CDR1 is SNHLY and CDR2 is FYNNEI. Worth noting for this clone: No antigen is known for it.

This TCR derives from a female donor in good health and CMV-seronegative. The rearrangement joins TRBV2 to TRBJ1-2; D is perhaps TRBD1 (6 bases). Sequencing used PBMCs. As DNA, the CDR3 is TGTGCCAGCAGCATCGACAGGAAATATGGCTACACCTTC. Protein sequence: CASSIDRKYGYTF.